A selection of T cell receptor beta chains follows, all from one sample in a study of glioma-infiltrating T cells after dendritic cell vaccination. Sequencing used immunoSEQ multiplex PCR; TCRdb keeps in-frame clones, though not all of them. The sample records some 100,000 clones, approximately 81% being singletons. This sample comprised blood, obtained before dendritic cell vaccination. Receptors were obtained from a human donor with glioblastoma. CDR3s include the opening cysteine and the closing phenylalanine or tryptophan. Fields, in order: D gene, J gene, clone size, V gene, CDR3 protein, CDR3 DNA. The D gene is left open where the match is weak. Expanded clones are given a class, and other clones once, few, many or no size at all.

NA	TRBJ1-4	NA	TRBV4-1	CASSQDVPRREKLFF	TGCGCCAGCAGCCAAGATGTCCCTAGGCGTGAAAAACTGTTTTTT
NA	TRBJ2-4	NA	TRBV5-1	CASGAGSGNIQYF	TGCGCCAGCGGGGCGGGGTCGGGAAACATTCAGTACTTC
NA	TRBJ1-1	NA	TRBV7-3	CASSLTAGNTEAFF	TGTGCCAGCAGCTTAACCGCAGGGAACACTGAAGCTTTCTTT
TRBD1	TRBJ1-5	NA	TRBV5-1	CASSLEGTGGYQPQHF	TGCGCCAGCAGCTTGGAAGGGACAGGGGGATATCAGCCCCAGCATTTT
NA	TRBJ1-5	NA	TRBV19	CASSLAGIYSNQPQHF	TGTGCCAGTAGTTTAGCAGGGATCTATAGCAATCAGCCCCAGCATTTT
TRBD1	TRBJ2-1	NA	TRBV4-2	CASSPRTGGNNEQFF	TGTGCCAGCAGCCCAAGGACAGGGGGAAACAATGAGCAGTTCTTC
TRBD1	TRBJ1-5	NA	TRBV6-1	CASSESQGVNQPQHF	TGTGCCAGCAGTGAATCACAGGGGGTAAATCAGCCCCAGCATTTT
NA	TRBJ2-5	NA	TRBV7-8	CASSEGVAETQYF	TGTGCCAGCAGCGAGGGGGTGGCAGAGACCCAGTACTTC
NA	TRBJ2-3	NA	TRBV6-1	CASSERSQGYTDTQYF	TGTGCCAGCAGTGAAAGAAGTCAGGGTTACACAGATACGCAGTATTTT
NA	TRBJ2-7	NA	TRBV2	CASSEQREQYF	TGTGCCAGCAGTGAACAGCGGGAGCAGTACTTC
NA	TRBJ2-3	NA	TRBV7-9	CASSLLQGADTQYF	TGTGCCAGCAGCTTACTCCAGGGTGCTGATACGCAGTATTTT
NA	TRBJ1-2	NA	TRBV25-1	CASSEYSGEGYTF	TGTGCCAGCAGTGAATATTCAGGGGAGGGCTACACCTTC
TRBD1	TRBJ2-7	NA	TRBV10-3	CAITGTGGGEQYF	TGTGCCATCACCGGGACAGGGGGAGGCGAGCAGTACTTC
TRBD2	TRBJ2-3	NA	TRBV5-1	CASSWGLSTDTQYF	TGCGCCAGCAGCTGGGGACTAAGCACAGATACGCAGTATTTT
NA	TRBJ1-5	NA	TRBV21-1	CASSTYDRIETSNQPQHF	TGTGCCAGCAGCACCTACGACAGGATCGAGACCAGCAATCAGCCCCAGCATTTT
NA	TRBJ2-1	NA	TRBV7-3	CASSLTPDFYNEQFF	TGTGCCAGCAGCTTAACGCCGGACTTCTACAATGAGCAGTTCTTC
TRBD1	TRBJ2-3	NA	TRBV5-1	CASSTTGFADTQYF	TGCGCCAGCTCGACGACAGGGTTCGCAGATACGCAGTATTTT
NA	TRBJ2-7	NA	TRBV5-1	CASSLGVVGNEQYF	TGCGCCAGCAGCTTGGGGGTAGTGGGCAACGAGCAGTACTTC
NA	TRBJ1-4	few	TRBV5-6	CASSSFGGLTNEKLFF	TGTGCCAGCAGTTCTTTCGGGGGGCTGACTAATGAAAAACTGTTTTTT
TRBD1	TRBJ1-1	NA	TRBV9	CASSVVSAGGGEAFF	TGTGCCAGCAGCGTAGTTTCCGCAGGGGGCGGTGAAGCTTTCTTT